The entry that follows covers one T cell receptor beta chain sequence. The sample belongs to a study of blood T cell repertoires in COVID-19. Looking at the study overall: COVID-19 samples collected from the United States, Italy and Spain covered acute and convalescent phases. In each case, the material was cDNA or gDNA derived from T cells, B-cell-depleted T cells, or PBMCs.

Germline V gene sequence: CDR1 MNHEY, CDR2 SVGAGI. Trimming took off 6 bases at V and 4 bases at J, with 13 bases between the two ends. The CDR3 contains 13 residues. Authors' processing steps: Amplification of reference gene primers was used by the study to estimate nucleated cell counts. Repertoires were generated with immunoSEQ multiplex PCR, while TCRdb's copy carries only in-frame clones and drops some. V and J calls and clone size are those listed in that table; D and trimming were worked out from the DNA. There are 40,000 or so clones in the sample; 90% occur only once, and roughly 2.8% lies in the top ten.

Sequencing was done on a sample of peripheral blood. The sequence was obtained from a man aged 50-59 years with active COVID-19. The chain combines TRBV6-5 with TRBJ2-7; D ambiguous. The CDR3 DNA is TGTGCCAGCAGGCGACATCAGCTTTACGAGCAGTACTTC. Residues: CASRRHQLYEQYF.